The 14 T cell receptor beta chains below were found in one sample sequenced in a study of blood T cell repertoires in COVID-19. Assay used: immunoSEQ multiplex PCR; TCRdb lists only in-frame clones, some missing. The sample has roughly 180,000 clones; around 83% are singletons. What was sequenced was peripheral blood. Receptors originate from a man aged 18 to 29 with acute or convalescent COVID-19.

CDR3 sequence (DNA): TGCAGCGTTACGGACACCGGGGAGCTGTTTTTT. Its translation: CSVTDTGELFF. This sequence joins TRBV29-1 and TRBJ2-2; D unresolved. The ends were cut back, 5 bases at V and 3 bases at J, with 4 bases in the middle. The CDR3 covers 11 residues. The germline V gene encodes CDR1 SQVTM and CDR2 ANQGSEA.

V gene TRBV6-5 combines with J gene TRBJ2-1; no definite D call. Germline loops: CDR1 MNHEY, CDR2 SVGAGI. This CDR3 region has 11 residues. V was cut by 4 bases and J by 8 bases, with 6 bases left in between. The CDR3 reads CASSSPDEQFF. The CDR3 region has the DNA TGTGCCAGCAGTTCCCCGGATGAGCAGTTCTTC.

The chain uses TRBV3-1 (or the pseudogene TRBV3-2) and TRBJ1-2, with D uncertain. Germline loops: CDR1 LGHDT, CDR2 YNNKEL (reference sequence). The germline V and J ends were trimmed by 2 bases and 0 bases, with 7 bases remaining between them. CDR3 size: 14 residues. CDR3 protein: CASSQSATNYGYTF. As DNA, the CDR3 is TGTGCCAGCAGCCAATCTGCGACTAACTATGGCTACACCTTC.

The J gene is TRBJ2-7, the V gene TRBV14; TRBD2 agrees at 10 bases. V was pared by 2 bases and J by 0 bases, with 1 base of the junction left unmatched. Per germline, CDR1 SGHDN and CDR2 FVKESK. The CDR3 contains 15 residues. CDR3 sequence: CASSQRLAGSYEQYF. CDR3 sequence (DNA): TGTGCCAGCAGCCAACGACTAGCGGGCTCCTACGAGCAGTACTTC.

V and J are TRBV2 and TRBJ1-2, with a weak D call TRBD1 (6 bases). Germline V gene sequence: CDR1 SNHLY, CDR2 FYNNEI. V was cut by 4 bases and J by 3 bases, with 9 bases left in between. The CDR3 sequence is 13 residues long. The CDR3 loop is CASSVQGYYGYTF. The CDR3 DNA sequence: TGTGCCAGCAGTGTCCAGGGGTACTATGGCTACACCTTC. Full variable domain (rest looked up from reference TRBV2 and TRBJ1-2): EPEVTQTPSHQVTQMGQEVILRCVPISNHLYFYWYRQILGQKVEFLVSFYNNEISEKSEIFDDQFSVERPDGSNFTLKIRSTKLEDSAMYFCASSVQGYYGYTFGSGTRLTVV.

This chain uses TRBV28 with TRBJ1-2; D is undetermined. This CDR3 comprises 13 residues. Germline-derived CDR1 and CDR2 are MDHEN and SYDVKM. The V end lost 5 bases, the J end lost 4 bases, and 11 bases lay between the germline ends. This chain's CDR3 is CASSPGSGYGYTF. As DNA, the CDR3 is TGTGCCAGCAGTCCCGGGTCGGGCTATGGCTACACCTTC.

V is TRBV5-4 and J is TRBJ2-5; TRBD2 agrees at 15 bases. The germline CDR1 and CDR2 sequences are SGHNT and YYREEE (reference sequence). The CDR3 consists of 16 residues. Losses at the gene ends were 2 bases for V and 2 bases for J; bases not matched to a gene: 1. The CDR3 bases are TGTGCCAGCAGCTTAGGGACTAGCGGGGGGCAAGAGACCCAGTACTTC. It encodes CASSLGTSGGQETQYF.

The genes are TRBV6-1 and TRBJ1-1; D is possibly TRBD1 (6 bases). The CDR3 extends over 15 amino acids. With 1 base removed from V and 4 bases from J, the gap between germline ends came to 13 bases. Germline-derived CDR1 and CDR2 are MNHNS and SASEGT. This chain's CDR3 is CASSEVTGPVTEAFF. As DNA, the CDR3 is TGTGCCAGCAGTGAAGTGACAGGCCCGGTCACTGAAGCTTTCTTT.

The rearrangement uses TRBV30 and TRBJ2-5; the D gene is possibly TRBD1 (6 bases). V lost 2 bases, J lost 1 base, and 14 bases lay in between. This CDR3 contains 15 residues. The germline V gene encodes CDR1 GTSNPN and CDR2 SVGIG (reference sequence). This CDR3 is CAWSRGNTFQETQYF. The CDR3 DNA follows: TGTGCCTGGAGTAGGGGGAACACGTTCCAAGAGACCCAGTACTTC.

The chain's CDR3 is CATSARDRGNYEQYF. CDR3 coding DNA: TGTGCCACCAGTGCTAGGGACAGGGGGAACTACGAGCAGTACTTC. V usage is TRBV24-1 and J usage is TRBJ2-7; 11 positions agree with TRBD1. The trim removed 5 bases at V and 3 bases at J, leaving 5 bases unmatched. The CDR3 length is 15 residues. The germline V gene encodes CDR1 KGHDR and CDR2 SFDVKD.

The V call is TRBV19, the J call TRBJ1-2; D is unclear. Trimming took 1 base from V and 6 from J, leaving 9 bases between them. Germline loops: CDR1 LNHDA, CDR2 SQIVND (reference sequence). The CDR3 is made up of 13 amino acids. The CDR3 region is CASSIGQGDGYTF. As DNA, the CDR3 is TGTGCCAGTAGTATAGGACAAGGTGATGGCTACACCTTC.

The gene calls are TRBV5-1 and TRBJ1-1; 8 bases map to TRBD1. This CDR3 has 14 amino acids. CDR1 and CDR2 from the germline V gene are SGHRS and YFSETQ. V shed 4 bases, J shed 1 base, and the junction held 3 bases outside the gene matches. CDR3 residues: CASSMGQANTEAFF. The CDR3, as DNA: TGCGCCAGCAGCATGGGACAGGCGAACACTGAAGCTTTCTTT. Full variable domain (remainder filled in from reference TRBV5-1 and TRBJ1-1): KAGVTQTPRYLIKTRGQQVTLSCSPISGHRSVSWYQQTPGQGLQFLFEYFSETQRNKGNFPGRFSGRQFSNSRSEMNVSTLELGDSALYLCASSMGQANTEAFFGQGTRLTVV.

V usage is TRBV29-1 and J usage is TRBJ2-2; 7 nucleotides align to TRBD1. The CDR3 is 14 residues long. V lost 8 bases and J lost 5; bases outside the gene matches: 11. In germline, CDR1 is SQVTM, CDR2 ANQGSEA. CDR3 sequence: CSPATGKGTGELFF. DNA for the CDR3: TGCAGCCCTGCGACAGGGAAGGGAACCGGGGAGCTGTTTTTT.

In its sample, this clone was seen a few times. The J gene is TRBJ1-5, the V gene TRBV19; D is undetermined. Germline CDR1 and CDR2: LNHDA and SQIVND (reference sequence). V was clipped by 3 bases and J by 0 bases, with 9 bases between them. The CDR3 spans 15 residues. CDR3 amino acids: CASSIGQTSNQPQHF. The CDR3 nucleotides read TGTGCCAGTAGTATTGGGCAGACTAGCAATCAGCCCCAGCATTTT. The variable domain in full, with the rest retrieved from reference TRBV19 and TRBJ1-5, is DGGITQSPKYLFRKEGQNVTLSCEQNLNHDAMYWYRQDPGQGLRLIYYSQIVNDFQKGDIAEGYSVSREKKESFPLTVTSAQKNPTAFYLCASSIGQTSNQPQHFGDGTRLSIL.